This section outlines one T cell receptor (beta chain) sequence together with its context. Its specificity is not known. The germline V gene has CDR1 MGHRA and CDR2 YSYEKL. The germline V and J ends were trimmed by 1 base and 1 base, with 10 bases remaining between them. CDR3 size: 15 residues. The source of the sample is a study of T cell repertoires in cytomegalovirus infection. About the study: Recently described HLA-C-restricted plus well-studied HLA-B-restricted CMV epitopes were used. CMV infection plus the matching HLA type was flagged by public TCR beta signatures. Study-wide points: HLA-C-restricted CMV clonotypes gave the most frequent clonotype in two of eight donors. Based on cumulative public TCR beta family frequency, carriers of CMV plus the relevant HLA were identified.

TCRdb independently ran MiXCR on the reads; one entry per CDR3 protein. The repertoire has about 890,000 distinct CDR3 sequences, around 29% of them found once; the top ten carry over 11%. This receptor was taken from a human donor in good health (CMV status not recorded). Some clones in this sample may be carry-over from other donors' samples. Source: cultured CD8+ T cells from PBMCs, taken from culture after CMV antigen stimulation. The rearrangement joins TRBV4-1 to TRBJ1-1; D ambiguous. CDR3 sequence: CASSQGPGRNTEAFF. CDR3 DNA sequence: TGCGCCAGCAGCCAAGGTCCCGGACGGAACACTGAAGCTTTCTTT.